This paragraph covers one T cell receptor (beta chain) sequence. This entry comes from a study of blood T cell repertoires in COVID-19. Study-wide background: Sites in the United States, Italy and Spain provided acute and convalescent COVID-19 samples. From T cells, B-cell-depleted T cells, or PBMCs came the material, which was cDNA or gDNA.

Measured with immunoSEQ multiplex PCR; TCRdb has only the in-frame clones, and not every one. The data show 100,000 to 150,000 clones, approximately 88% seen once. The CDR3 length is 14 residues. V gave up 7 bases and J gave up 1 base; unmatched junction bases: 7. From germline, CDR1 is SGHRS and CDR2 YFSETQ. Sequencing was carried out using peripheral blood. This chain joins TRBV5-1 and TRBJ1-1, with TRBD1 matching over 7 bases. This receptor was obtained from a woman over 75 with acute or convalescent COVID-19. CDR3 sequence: CASGTATGNTEAFF. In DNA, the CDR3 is TGCGCCAGCGGGACAGCCACTGGGAACACTGAAGCTTTCTTT.